This entry lists 13 T cell receptor beta chains sequenced from one sample in a study of shared clonotypes between healthy human individuals. The assay was immunoSEQ multiplex PCR, and TCRdb's table has in-frame clones only and misses some. The table has 2 million to 2.5 million clones, nearly 97% seen once. The sample comprised naive CD4+ T cells sorted from blood. Documented subset: CD45RA+ positively selected. All receptors come from a man aged 18-30 years in good health.

This clone appeared once. The J gene is TRBJ2-3, the V gene TRBV29-1; D unresolved. The V gene lost 5 bases and the J gene lost 0 bases, with 9 bases spanning the gap. The CDR3 has 13 amino acids. Germline CDR1 reads SQVTM; CDR2 reads ANQGSEA. The CDR3 here is CSVQTNSTDTQYF. The DNA of the CDR3 is TGCAGCGTTCAGACAAATAGCACAGATACGCAGTATTTT.

The genes are TRBV5-1 and TRBJ2-1; 8 bases are a match to TRBD2. The germline V gene encodes CDR1 SGHRS and CDR2 YFSETQ. The CDR3 totals 19 residues. V shed 4 bases and J 0 bases; nucleotides not matched to a gene: 15. CDR3 DNA sequence: TGCGCCAGCAGCCCCCGCATGAGCGGGGGCCGTCTCTCCTACAATGAGCAGTTCTTC. Translated: CASSPRMSGGRLSYNEQFF.

This clone was seen a single time. J is TRBJ1-5 and V is TRBV5-6; D is unresolved. The length of the CDR3 is 16 residues. Looked up from germline, CDR1 is SGHDT and CDR2 is YYEEEE. V gave up 4 bases and J gave up 1 base, with 15 bases separating them. The CDR3: CASSQYGLQSNQPQHF. DNA for the CDR3: TGTGCCAGCAGCCAATACGGACTTCAGAGCAATCAGCCCCAGCATTTT.

The genes are TRBV6-5 and TRBJ1-2; no clear D gene. V lost 0 bases, J lost 4 bases, and 15 bases lay in between. Germline-derived CDR1 and CDR2 are MNHEY and SVGAGI. The CDR3 contains 16 residues. In nucleotides, the CDR3 is TGTGCCAGCAGTTACTCGACTCCGAATGCGGGCTATGGCTACACCTTC. It is translated as CASSYSTPNAGYGYTF.

The chain has TRBV7-2 and TRBJ2-2; D is ambiguous. The CDR3 covers 13 residues. The V and J ends lost 3 bases and 2 bases respectively, with 4 bases between them. CDR1 is SGHTA and CDR2 is FQGNSA in the germline V gene. The CDR3 loop reads CASSFTNTGELFF. CDR3 DNA: TGTGCCAGCAGCTTTACTAACACCGGGGAGCTGTTTTTT.

The chain combines TRBV2 with TRBJ2-6; 7 bases match TRBD1. The V segment lost 5 bases and the J segment 0 bases; nucleotides outside the gene matches: 4. The CDR3 has 16 residues. Germline CDR1 SNHLY, CDR2 FYNNEI. CDR3 sequence reads: CASSWTGGSGANVLTF. The DNA of the CDR3 is TGTGCCAGCAGTTGGACAGGAGGCTCTGGGGCCAACGTCCTGACTTTC.

The rearrangement uses TRBV5-1 and TRBJ2-1, with TRBD2 identical over 13 bases. Germline CDR1 and CDR2: SGHRS and YFSETQ. V lost 6 bases to trimming and J lost 9 bases; unmatched junction nucleotides: 12. This CDR3 contains 16 residues. DNA for the CDR3: TGCGCCAGCAACGGACAGTCGGGACTAGCGGGAACTGAGCAGTTCTTC. Encoded protein: CASNGQSGLAGTEQFF.

V and J are TRBV19 and TRBJ2-7; 12 bases fit TRBD2. This CDR3 is built from 15 residues. The junction had 3 bases not matched to a gene; V was cut back by 5 bases and J by 1 base. The V gene's germline CDR1 is LNHDA and CDR2 SQIVND (reference sequence). CDR3 nucleotide sequence: TGTGCCAGTAGTCGGACTAGCGGGGATTCCTACGAGCAGTACTTC. This sequence encodes CASSRTSGDSYEQYF.

The J gene is TRBJ1-1, the V gene TRBV6-5; perhaps TRBD1 as D (6 bases). CDR3 size: 15 residues. Germline-derived CDR1 and CDR2 are MNHEY and SVGAGI. Deletions cut 6 bases from V and 1 base from J, with 15 bases between. The CDR3 sequence: CASRTATGTNTEAFF. The CDR3 bases are TGTGCCAGCAGGACCGCGACAGGTACGAACACTGAAGCTTTCTTT.

J is TRBJ2-2 and V is TRBV5-4; 8 positions agree with TRBD2. This CDR3 spans 15 amino acids. The trim removed 0 bases at V and 4 bases at J, leaving 2 bases unmatched. Germline values: CDR1 SGHNT, CDR2 YYREEE (reference sequence). CDR3 sequence reads: CASSLDRGGTGELFF. The CDR3 DNA reads TGTGCCAGCAGCTTGGATCGGGGGGGCACCGGGGAGCTGTTTTTT.

The CDR3 is CASSTGLAGGQGDTQYF. The CDR3, as DNA: TGTGCCAGCAGCACCGGACTAGCGGGGGGGCAGGGAGATACGCAGTATTTT. V is TRBV7-3 and J is TRBJ2-3, with 15 bases lining up with TRBD2. The trim removed 5 bases at V and 5 bases at J, leaving 8 bases unmatched. CDR1 is SGHTA, CDR2 FQGTGA, per germline. The CDR3 has 17 residues.

The chain joins TRBV10-3 to TRBJ2-3; D gene uncertain. V dropped 0 bases and J dropped 5 bases, with 9 bases sitting between them. The CDR3 spans 14 residues. Germline V CDR1 and CDR2: ENHRY, SYGVKD. The CDR3 sequence: CAISESQNLDTQYF. The CDR3 DNA sequence: TGTGCCATCAGTGAGTCGCAGAACCTAGATACGCAGTATTTT.

The chain combines TRBV10-3 with TRBJ2-7; either TRBD1 or TRBD2 may supply D (6 bases each). CDR1 is ENHRY and CDR2 is SYGVKD in the germline V gene. The CDR3 totals 13 residues. The V gene lost 3 bases and the J gene lost 4 bases, with 10 bases spanning the gap. The CDR3 nucleotides read TGTGCCATCAGTGAACAGGGAGGTTACGAGCAGTACTTC. It translates to CAISEQGGYEQYF.